Presented here are 29 T cell receptor beta chains from one specimen sequenced in a study of cytomegalovirus exposure and HLA in healthy donors. PCR amplification relied on 60 Vbeta primers (plus 13 Jbeta primers). Assay: immunoSEQ multiplex PCR; the TCRdb copy retains only in-frame clones and omits some. The sample lists 150,000 to 200,000 clones; approximately 80% were seen once. Sequenced sample: PBMCs. The source of these receptors is a man younger than 35 in good health and CMV-seropositive.

The rearrangement joins TRBV28 to TRBJ2-3; TRBD1 might be the D (5 bases). The V and J ends lost 3 bases and 7 bases respectively, with 11 bases between them. CDR1 and CDR2 (germline): MDHEN, SYDVKM. CDR3 length equals 13 residues. The CDR3 DNA is TGTGCCAGCAGTTTCAGGGTGGTAAATACGCAGTATTTT. It translates to CASSFRVVNTQYF.

V gene TRBV2 combines with J gene TRBJ2-7; possibly TRBD1 for D (6 bases). The V end lost 7 bases, the J end lost 0 bases, and 10 bases lay between the germline ends. This CDR3 has 13 amino acids. CDR1 SNHLY and CDR2 FYNNEI come from the germline V gene. The CDR3 protein is CASTDRSSYEQYF. The DNA of the CDR3 is TGTGCCAGCACCGACAGGAGCTCCTACGAGCAGTACTTC.

This sequence joins TRBV10-2 and TRBJ1-1; D is possibly TRBD1 (5 bases). V gave up 5 bases and J gave up 0 bases, with 19 bases separating them. Germline values: CDR1 WSHSY, CDR2 SAAADI. The CDR3 consists of 17 residues. This chain's CDR3 is CASSLAGRQRMNTEAFF. The CDR3 DNA is TGCGCCAGCAGTTTGGCCGGACGACAGCGCATGAACACTGAAGCTTTCTTT.

CDR3 region: CASNYDRGGETQYF. The CDR3 bases are TGTGCCAGCAACTATGACAGGGGTGGAGAGACCCAGTACTTC. The chain combines TRBV2 with TRBJ2-5; 8 bases map to TRBD1. CDR3 length equals 14 residues. J was trimmed by 4 bases and V by 7 bases; bases with no gene match: 8. Per the germline V gene, CDR1 is SNHLY and CDR2 is FYNNEI.

V usage is TRBV29-1 and J usage is TRBJ2-3; TRBD1 matches at 7 bases. CDR1 SQVTM and CDR2 ANQGSEA come from the germline V gene. The CDR3 covers 12 residues. The V gene end was trimmed by 6 bases and the J gene end by 6 bases; junction bases not matched to a gene: 6. The CDR3 sequence is CSVRTGPDTQYF. The CDR3, as DNA: TGCAGCGTCAGGACAGGTCCCGATACGCAGTATTTT.

This clone was picked up one time. The chain employs TRBV11-2 and TRBJ2-5, with D perhaps matching TRBD2 (7 bases). The length of the CDR3 is 17 residues. Germline lookup yields CDR1 SGHAT and CDR2 FQNNGV. Trimming removed 1 base at V and 4 bases at J, with 19 bases between. CDR3 sequence reads: CASSLVGSGGAGETQYF. The DNA for the CDR3 is TGTGCCAGCAGCTTAGTGGGTAGTGGGGGGGCCGGAGAGACCCAGTACTTC.

This chain joins TRBV5-4 and TRBJ1-1; a weak D match, TRBD1 (6 bases). CDR1 is SGHNT, CDR2 YYREEE, per germline (reference sequence). Trimming removed 0 bases at V and 5 bases at J, with 14 bases between. This CDR3 contains 15 residues. CDR3 residues: CASSLEGGARTEAFF. CDR3 sequence (DNA): TGTGCCAGCAGCTTGGAGGGGGGGGCGCGTACTGAAGCTTTCTTT.

V usage is TRBV10-3 and J usage is TRBJ2-3, with TRBD2 as a possible D gene (6 bases). Germline-derived CDR1 and CDR2 are ENHRY and SYGVKD. This CDR3 spans 14 amino acids. Trimming took off 11 bases at V and 0 bases at J, with 15 bases between the two ends. In nucleotides, the CDR3 is TGTGCCGCGAGGGGACTCACTAGCACAGATACGCAGTATTTT. This codes for CAARGLTSTDTQYF.

The chain carries TRBV4-3 and TRBJ2-5, with TRBD1 identical over 10 bases. CDR1 is LGHNA and CDR2 is YSLEER in the germline V gene. This CDR3 is built from 16 residues. V was clipped by 8 bases and J by 3 bases; unmatched bases: 12. The CDR3 DNA reads TGCGCCAGCCCGGGACAGGGGCTACCGGGGGAAGAGACCCAGTACTTC. It translates to CASPGQGLPGEETQYF.

This sequence joins TRBV5-5 and TRBJ1-5; 11 bases map to TRBD1. The CDR3 covers 18 residues. The junction had 11 bases not matched to a gene; V was cut back by 4 bases and J by 2 bases. Germline V gene data show CDR1 as SGHKS and CDR2 as YYEKEE (reference sequence). The CDR3 DNA follows: TGTGCCAGCAGCCCGTGGGGGACAGGGGGGTTCGGCAATCAGCCCCAGCATTTT. This gives the protein CASSPWGTGGFGNQPQHF.

This clone has a handful of counts. The CDR3 carries no conserved terminal phenylalanine or tryptophan, so it likely arises from a read error. The chain recombines TRBV7-3 with TRBJ1-6; D might be TRBD1 (5 bases). Germline V gene data show CDR1 as SGHTA and CDR2 as FQGTGA. The V and J ends lost 5 bases and 6 bases respectively, with 20 bases between them. This CDR3 has 17 residues. CDR3 residues: CASSAGGGGRVNSPLHL. CDR3 DNA: TGTGCCAGCAGCGCGGGGGGTGGAGGGAGAGTTAATTCACCCCTCCACCTT.

This sequence joins TRBV2 and TRBJ1-6; 7 bases map to TRBD1. Looked up from germline, CDR1 is SNHLY and CDR2 is FYNNEI. This CDR3 contains 14 residues. J lost 8 bases, V lost 2 bases, and 3 bases had no gene match. The CDR3 loop is CASSERDRDSPLHF. As DNA, the CDR3 is TGTGCCAGCAGTGAACGGGACAGAGATTCACCCCTCCACTTT.

This rearrangement joins TRBV6-1 to TRBJ2-6; TRBD1 agrees at 7 bases. The CDR3 contains 15 residues. Looked up from germline, CDR1 is MNHNS and CDR2 is SASEGT. V gave up 8 bases and J gave up 1 base; unmatched junction bases: 5. The CDR3, as DNA: TGTGCCAGCGGGACAGAGGGATCTGGGGCCAACGTCCTGACTTTC. It codes for CASGTEGSGANVLTF.

The V gene is TRBV6-1, the J gene TRBJ2-5; D is perhaps TRBD1 (5 bases). Germline V gives CDR1 MNHNS, CDR2 SASEGT. The length of the CDR3 is 16 residues. Trimming pared 3 bases from V and 5 bases from J, leaving 19 bases between. CDR3 amino acids: CASSETPRVGMETQYF. DNA for the CDR3: TGTGCCAGCAGTGAGACGCCCAGGGTAGGGATGGAGACCCAGTACTTC.

The chain employs TRBV27 and TRBJ1-3; D not resolved. V lost 3 bases and J lost 0, with 6 bases in between. The V gene's germline CDR1 is MNHEY and CDR2 SMNVEV (reference sequence). This CDR3 spans 14 amino acids. Written as DNA, the CDR3 is TGTGCCAGCAGTTTGAGTGCCTCTGGAAACACCATATATTTT. Its protein is CASSLSASGNTIYF.

The chain's CDR3 is CASSQAGTSGTF. CDR3 sequence (DNA): TGTGCCAGCAGCCAAGCCGGGACATCGGGCACCTTC. The chain uses TRBV14 and TRBJ1-2; TRBD1 is a possible D gene (6 bases). The V and J ends lost 1 base and 13 bases respectively, with 13 bases between them. The CDR3 covers 12 residues. From germline, CDR1 is SGHDN and CDR2 FVKESK.

This clone appeared a few times. The CDR3 DNA reads TGTGCCAGCAGTTTAATAGCGGGAAGCTACAATGAGCAGTTCTTC. As protein: CASSLIAGSYNEQFF. The chain combines TRBV27 with TRBJ2-1; TRBD2 agrees at 8 bases. There are 15 residues in the CDR3. V was clipped by 2 bases and J by 3 bases; unmatched bases: 3. Germline CDR1 and CDR2: MNHEY and SMNVEV (reference sequence).

The chain links TRBV6-5 to TRBJ1-5; 10 bases are shared with TRBD1. The CDR3 has 13 amino acids. From germline, CDR1 is MNHEY and CDR2 SVGAGI. Trimming took 5 bases from V and 6 from J; bases not matched to a gene: 1. CDR3 in DNA: TGTGCCAGCAGTGACAGGGGGCTTCAGCCCCAGCATTTT. Amino acid sequence: CASSDRGLQPQHF.

This clone has just a few counts. This sequence joins TRBV4-2 and TRBJ1-1, with a weak D call TRBD1 (6 bases). V dropped 3 bases and J dropped 1 base, with 9 bases sitting between them. Per germline, CDR1 LGHNA and CDR2 YNFKEQ. This CDR3 is built from 14 residues. This CDR3 reads CASSQTDRNTEAFF. Here the CDR3 DNA reads TGTGCCAGCAGCCAGACGGACAGGAACACTGAAGCTTTCTTT.

The gene calls are TRBV11-2 and TRBJ2-2, with 12 bases that match TRBD1. Trimming cost V 5 bases and J 7 bases; bases outside gene matches: 17. There are 19 residues in the CDR3. The V gene's germline CDR1 is SGHAT and CDR2 FQNNGV. DNA for the CDR3: TGTGCCAGCAGCGGACGAACTACCGGGACAGGGGGCGTTGACGGGGAGCTGTTTTTT. It encodes CASSGRTTGTGGVDGELFF.

J is TRBJ2-7 and V is TRBV5-1, with 8 positions matching TRBD1. J was trimmed by 5 bases and V by 6 bases; bases with no gene match: 13. Germline CDR1 reads SGHRS; CDR2 reads YFSETQ. There are 15 residues in the CDR3. In DNA, the CDR3 is TGCGCCAGCACCTCCCGGACAGGGATTTTGCACGAGCAGTACTTC. Protein product: CASTSRTGILHEQYF.

This chain uses TRBV5-1 with TRBJ1-4; 7 nucleotides line up with TRBD1. Germline CDR1 reads SGHRS; CDR2 reads YFSETQ. The CDR3 consists of 15 residues. V was clipped by 4 bases and J by 8 bases; unmatched bases: 11. For the CDR3, the DNA is TGCGCCAGCAGCCCCCACAGGGGAGGAGGGGAAAAACTGTTTTTT. This sequence encodes CASSPHRGGGEKLFF.

This chain joins TRBV27 and TRBJ2-1, with unresolved D. The CDR3 loop spans 14 amino acids. Trimming left V 4 bases short and J 8 bases short, with 15 bases between. Germline CDR1 is MNHEY and CDR2 is SMNVEV (reference sequence). CDR3 DNA: TGTGCCAGCAGTTCTGACTTGGCTCGGGATGAGCAGTTCTTC. It is translated as CASSSDLARDEQFF.

CDR3: CASSLQDYGYTF. The CDR3 DNA reads as TGTGCCAGCAGCTTACAGGACTATGGCTACACCTTC. This chain joins TRBV7-8 and TRBJ1-2; no clear D gene. The V end was cut by 2 bases, the J end by 3 bases, with 4 bases between. Germline V gene lookup returns CDR1 SGHVS and CDR2 FQNEAQ. The CDR3 totals 12 residues.

CDR3 bases: TGCGCCAGCAGCAGGGGGAACACTGAAGCTTTCTTT. Translating gives CASSRGNTEAFF. The chain has TRBV4-1 and TRBJ1-1; weak D call: TRBD1 (5 bases). CDR1 is MGHRA and CDR2 is YSYEKL in the germline V gene. The V and J ends lost 5 bases and 1 base respectively, with 5 bases between them. The CDR3 contains 12 residues.

This clone appeared once. The V gene is TRBV30, the J gene TRBJ2-1; no reliable D call. CDR1 GTSNPN and CDR2 SVGIG come from the germline V gene (reference sequence). The CDR3 loop spans 14 amino acids. V was cut by 1 base and J by 0 bases, with 7 bases left in between. The CDR3 DNA reads as TGTGCCTGGAGTGCGTCGAGCTCCTACAATGAGCAGTTCTTC. This encodes CAWSASSSYNEQFF.

This chain links TRBV27 with TRBJ2-7; 10 bases are shared with TRBD1. Germline lookup yields CDR1 MNHEY and CDR2 SMNVEV (reference sequence). V lost 6 bases, J lost 6 bases, and 5 bases stayed unmatched. CDR3 size: 13 residues. The chain's CDR3 is CASRVTGGLEQYF. The CDR3 DNA reads TGTGCCAGCAGGGTGACAGGGGGCCTCGAGCAGTACTTC.

The chain joins TRBV25-1 to TRBJ2-7, with D possibly matching TRBD1 (6 bases). The CDR3 consists of 14 residues. V was trimmed by 2 bases and J by 1 base, leaving 9 bases between them. Germline values: CDR1 MGHDK, CDR2 SYGVNS. In nucleotides, the CDR3 is TGTGCCAGCAGTGAAGGGGACATTTCCTACGAGCAGTACTTC. The encoded protein is CASSEGDISYEQYF.

The chain uses TRBV4-2 and TRBJ1-2, with 8 bases that match TRBD1. CDR3 length: 17 amino acids. Germline lookup yields CDR1 LGHNA and CDR2 YNFKEQ. V trimming: 5 bases; J trimming: 7 bases; junction bases outside the gene matches: 18. The CDR3, as DNA: TGTGCCAGCAGCTTCATGGTAGAGCAGGGGGCCTTTGGTGGCTACACCTTC. Residues: CASSFMVEQGAFGGYTF.